These T cell receptor beta chains were read from a single sample in a study of CD8+ T cells in alopecia areata. TCRdb's table, derived via immunoSEQ multiplex PCR, lists solely in-frame clones and lacks some. This table holds about 91,000 clones, 35% to 50% found once. Input material: CD4+ T cells sorted from blood. All receptors derive from a human donor with alopecia areata. Both conserved end residues are trimmed from each CDR3. Fields, in order: CDR3 length, V gene, clone size, CDR3 protein. Size values are once, few and many counts, or a class for expanded clones, and some rows have none.

14 TRBV30 once AWRAQLGLATYEQY
12 TRBV29-1 few SAQGLSNTGELF
12 TRBV6-5 few ASSYRSNNSPLH
11 TRBV29-1 few SVATRQAYEQY
11 TRBV29-1 - SVGINLNNEQF
7 TRBV29-1 - SAEHGYT
13 TRBV5-1 - ASSLDRVLNTEAF
11 TRBV11-2 - ASNKDSTDTQY
13 TRBV6-1 - ASSEWRREPDTQY
10 TRBV30 - AWSRSGDEQY
13 TRBV28 - ASSATSGGTETQY
9 TRBV2 - ASGTSETQY
14 TRBV7-9 - ASSLSWERGPQPQH
11 TRBV28 - ASSFGRQETQY
12 TRBV30 - AWRGGISYNEQF
14 TRBV28 - ASSPWDRDVYNEQF
13 TRBV7-8 - ASSSAGRMSYEQY
10 TRBV29-1 - SFVDNTDTQY
9 TRBV29-1 - SGDSGSTQY
11 TRBV7-2 - ASSSSWKDTQY
13 TRBV7-8 many ASSLVSGSINEQY
9 TRBV29-1 - SVRVGTPQY
12 TRBV2 few ASTGPGVMETQY
13 TRBV29-1 - SVVGGVGMVETQY
10 TRBV29-1 few SGGLAGDEQF
10 TRBV21-1 - ASRGVRRDTD
10 TRBV29-1 - SVIHRENIQY
9 TRBV28 - ASRTVYEQY
11 TRBV30 - AWRVLATDTQY
11 TRBV30 - AWNTGGFQPQH
11 TRBV29-1 - SAGQSRDYEQY
10 TRBV29-1 - SVGSTSDTQY
13 TRBV6-5 - ASSSSRDRGNEQF
11 TRBV5-1 - ASSLGRNYEQY
12 TRBV5-1 - ASSLGAGTDGYT
12 TRBV1 - TSSQDSINQPQH
13 TRBV18 - ASFTRGQGWNEQF
14 TRBV7-2 few ASSSASTGTFYEQY
14 TRBV4-1 few ASSQDRGSRGNEQF
14 TRBV28 - ASSNPGGGSRYEQY
8 TRBV7-9 few ASSKTLLF
13 TRBV6-5 - ASTEGAGFTDTQY